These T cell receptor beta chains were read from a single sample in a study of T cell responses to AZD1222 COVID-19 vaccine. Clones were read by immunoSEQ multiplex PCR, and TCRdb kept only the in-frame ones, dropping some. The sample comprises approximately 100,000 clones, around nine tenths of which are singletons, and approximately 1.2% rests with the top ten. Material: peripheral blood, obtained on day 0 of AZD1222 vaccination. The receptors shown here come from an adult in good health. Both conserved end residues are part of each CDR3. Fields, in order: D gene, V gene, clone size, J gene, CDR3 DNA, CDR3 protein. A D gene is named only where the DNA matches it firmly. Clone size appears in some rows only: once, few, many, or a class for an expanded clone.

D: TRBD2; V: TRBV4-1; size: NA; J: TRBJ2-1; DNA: TGCGCCAGCAGCCAAGCGGGGGGGACCTACAATGAGCAGTTCTTC; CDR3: CASSQAGGTYNEQFF
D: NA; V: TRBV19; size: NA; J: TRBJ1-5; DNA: TGTGCCAGTAGTATTACAGTCAATCAGCCCCAGCATTTT; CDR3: CASSITVNQPQHF
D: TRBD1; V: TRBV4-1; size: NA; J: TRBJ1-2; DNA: TGCGCCAGCAGCCACAGAGGGGGCGGCTACACCTTC; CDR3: CASSHRGGGYTF
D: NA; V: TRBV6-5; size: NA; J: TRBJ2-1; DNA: TGTGCCAGCAGTTACGGCCGGAGCTCCTACAATGAGCAGTTCTTC; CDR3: CASSYGRSSYNEQFF
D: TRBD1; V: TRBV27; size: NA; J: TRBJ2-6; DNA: TGTGCCAGCAGTTCGGGACAGGCAAGCTCTGGGGCCAACGTCCTGACTTTC; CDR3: CASSSGQASSGANVLTF
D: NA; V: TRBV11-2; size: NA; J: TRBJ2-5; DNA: TGTGCCAGCAGCCCGGCCCCTCTTGGAGAGACCCAGTACTTC; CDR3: CASSPAPLGETQYF
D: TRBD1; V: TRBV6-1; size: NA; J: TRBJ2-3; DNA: TGTGCCAGCAGTGAAGCGGGGACAGGGGCAGATACGCAGTATTTT; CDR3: CASSEAGTGADTQYF
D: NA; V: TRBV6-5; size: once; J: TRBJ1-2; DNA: TGTGCCAGCAGCAACCCCATTGGGGGGTCCTATGGCTACACCTTC; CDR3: CASSNPIGGSYGYTF
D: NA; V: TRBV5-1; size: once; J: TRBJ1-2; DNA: TGCGCCAGCAGCTTGGTTGCCGGTATTCGGGGCTATGGCTACACCTTC; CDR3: CASSLVAGIRGYGYTF
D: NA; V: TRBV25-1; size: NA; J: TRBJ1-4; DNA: TGTGCCAGCAGTGAAGGGAAAAGGGAAAAACTGTTTTTT; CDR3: CASSEGKREKLFF
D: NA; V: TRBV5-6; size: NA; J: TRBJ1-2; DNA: TGTGCCAGCAGCTTGGCAGGGTACGAGGGCTACACCTTC; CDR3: CASSLAGYEGYTF
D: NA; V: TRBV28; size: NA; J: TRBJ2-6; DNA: TGTGCCATTGGTTGGATCTCTGGGGCCAACGTCCTGACTTTC; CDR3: CAIGWISGANVLTF
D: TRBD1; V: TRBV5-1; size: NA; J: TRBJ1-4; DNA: TGCGCCAGCAGCTTAATACTCACGGACAGGGAATATACAACTAATGAAAAACTGTTTTTT; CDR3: CASSLILTDREYTTNEKLFF
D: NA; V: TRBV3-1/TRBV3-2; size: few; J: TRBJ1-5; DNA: TGTGCCAGCAGCCAAGCAGGGGTTGGCAATCAGCCCCAGCATTTT; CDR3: CASSQAGVGNQPQHF
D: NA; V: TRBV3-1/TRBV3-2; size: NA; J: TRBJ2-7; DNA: TGTGCCAGCAGCCAACGGTCTCCATACGAGCAGTACTTC; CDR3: CASSQRSPYEQYF
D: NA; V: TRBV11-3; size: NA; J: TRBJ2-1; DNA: TGTGCCAGCAGCTCGGACCAAGGGGGTGAGCAGTTCTTC; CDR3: CASSSDQGGEQFF
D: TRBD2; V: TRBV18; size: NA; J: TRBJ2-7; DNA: TGTGCCAGCTCACTGAGACTAGCGGGGCCCTACGAGCAGTACTTC; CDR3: CASSLRLAGPYEQYF
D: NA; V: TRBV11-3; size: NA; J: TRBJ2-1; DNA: TGTGCCAGCAGCTTGGAACCAGAGGCCAATGAGCAGTTCTTC; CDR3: CASSLEPEANEQFF
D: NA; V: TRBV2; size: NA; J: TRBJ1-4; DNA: TGTGCCAGCAGTGAAGTTGGAAGGGACGGCTCTGCAACTAATGAAAAACTGTTTTTT; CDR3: CASSEVGRDGSATNEKLFF
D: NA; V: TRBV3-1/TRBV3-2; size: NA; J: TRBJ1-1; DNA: TGTGCCAGCAGCCAAGGAGGCAACACTGAAGCTTTCTTT; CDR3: CASSQGGNTEAFF
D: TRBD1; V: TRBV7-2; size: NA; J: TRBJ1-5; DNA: TGTGCCAGCAGCTTGCAGGGGGGAATGCCCCAGCATTTT; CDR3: CASSLQGGMPQHF
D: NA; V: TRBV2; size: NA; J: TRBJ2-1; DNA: TGTGCCAGCAGTGAAGAGGGCGACAATGAGCAGTTCTTC; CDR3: CASSEEGDNEQFF
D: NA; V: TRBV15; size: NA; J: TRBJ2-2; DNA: TGTGCCACCAGCGGCGGGACACTTAACACCGGGGAGCTGTTTTTT; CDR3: CATSGGTLNTGELFF
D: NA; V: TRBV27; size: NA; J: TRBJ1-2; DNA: TGTGCCAGCAGTCCCCGGGGAGACCTTAACTATGGCTACACCTTC; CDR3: CASSPRGDLNYGYTF
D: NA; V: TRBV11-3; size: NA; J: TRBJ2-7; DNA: TGTGCCAGCAGCTTAGTCCCAGGAGACTACGAGCAGTACTTC; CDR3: CASSLVPGDYEQYF
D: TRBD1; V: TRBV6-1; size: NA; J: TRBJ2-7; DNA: TGTGCCAGCAGCCCACCGGACAGGGCCTACGAGCAGTACTTC; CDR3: CASSPPDRAYEQYF
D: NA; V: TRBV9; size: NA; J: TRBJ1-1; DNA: TGTGCCAGCAGCGTAGATGGGTCGTTAGGCACTGAAGCTTTCTTT; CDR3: CASSVDGSLGTEAFF
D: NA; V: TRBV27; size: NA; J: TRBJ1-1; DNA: TGTGCCAGCACCTTTTTAGGGGCTCGCACTGAAGCTTTCTTT; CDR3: CASTFLGARTEAFF
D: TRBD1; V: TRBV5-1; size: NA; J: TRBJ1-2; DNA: TGCGCCAGCAGCGGGGACAGCAACTATGGCCACACCTTC; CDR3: CASSGDSNYGHTF
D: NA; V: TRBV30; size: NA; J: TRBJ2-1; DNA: TGTGCCTGGAGTGAGGGAAACGACCTCTACAATGAGCTGTTCTTC; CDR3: CAWSEGNDLYNELFF
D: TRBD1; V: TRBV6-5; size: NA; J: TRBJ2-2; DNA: TGTGCCAGCAGTCGTACTCAGGGGGCAGGGGGGGAGCTGTTTTTT; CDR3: CASSRTQGAGGELFF
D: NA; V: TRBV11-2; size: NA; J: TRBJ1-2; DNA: TGTGCCAGCAGCTTAGTAGGGGTTGGCTACACCTTC; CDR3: CASSLVGVGYTF
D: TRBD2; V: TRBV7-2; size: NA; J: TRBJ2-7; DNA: TGTGCCAGCAGCTGGGGGAGCGGGGGGGCCGCTTACGAGCAGTACTTC; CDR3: CASSWGSGGAAYEQYF
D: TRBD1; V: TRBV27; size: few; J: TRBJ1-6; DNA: TGTGCCAGCAGTTCAAACAGGGGAGGGTCCTATAATTCACCCCTCCACTTT; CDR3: CASSSNRGGSYNSPLHF
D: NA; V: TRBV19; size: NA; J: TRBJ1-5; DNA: TGTGCCAGTAGTATCGTTTATTGGCGCCAACGCCATCAGCCCCAGCATTTT; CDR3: CASSIVYWRQRHQPQHF